These T cell receptor beta chains were read from a single sample in a study of T cells after yellow fever vaccination. Via MiXCR, TCRdb re-called the 5' RACE reads, giving one row per CDR3 protein. The repertoire holds about 400,000 distinct CDR3 sequences, with approximately 5.7% as singletons. Sequencing used PBMCs, obtained 5 days after the yellow fever booster vaccination. The source is a man aged 25 to 45 who received the YFV17D yellow fever vaccine. CDR3s include the opening cysteine and the closing phenylalanine or tryptophan. D genes are given only for firm matches. Part of the rows lack a size; the others show once, few, many or a class for expanded clones.

TRBV6-5	TRBJ2-2	.	many	CASSYSRRPGLGGTGELFF	TGTGCCAGCAGTTACTCCCGGCGCCCAGGTTTGGGGGGAACCGGGGAGCTGTTTTTT
TRBV5-1	TRBJ2-1	.	.	CASIMHEQFF	TGCGCCAGCATAATGCATGAGCAGTTCTTC
TRBV6-2/TRBV6-3	TRBJ2-7	.	few	CASSYVNYEQYF	TGTGCCAGCAGTTACGTAAACTACGAGCAGTACTTC
TRBV6-2/TRBV6-3	TRBJ1-1	.	.	CASSRQNTEAFF	TGTGCCAGCAGTAGACAGAACACTGAAGCTTTCTTT
TRBV12-3/TRBV12-4	TRBJ1-2	.	few	CASSFSGYGYTF	TGTGCCAGCAGTTTCTCTGGCTATGGCTACACCTTC
TRBV20-1	TRBJ2-1	.	many	CSARNGNEQFF	TGCAGTGCTAGAAATGGCAATGAGCAGTTCTTC
TRBV20-1	TRBJ2-7	TRBD1	many	CSASPQGYEQYF	TGCAGTGCTAGTCCACAGGGGTACGAGCAGTACTTC
TRBV7-2	TRBJ1-5	.	few	CASSLVEGNQPQHF	TGTGCCAGCAGCTTAGTTGAGGGGAATCAGCCCCAGCATTTT
TRBV20-1	TRBJ2-7	TRBD2	few	CSGAGGTYEQYF	TGCAGTGGAGCGGGAGGGACCTACGAGCAGTACTTC
TRBV30	TRBJ2-7	TRBD2	.	CACRTTSGLYEQYF	TGTGCCTGCCGAACGACTAGCGGGCTCTACGAGCAGTACTTC
TRBV19	TRBJ1-1	.	many	CASSSWQESMNTEAFF	TGTGCCAGTAGTAGTTGGCAGGAGTCCATGAACACTGAAGCTTTCTTT
TRBV7-9	TRBJ2-5	TRBD2	many	CASSLAPTSGSATQYF	TGTGCCAGCAGCTTAGCTCCTACTAGCGGGTCGGCGACCCAGTACTTC
TRBV4-1	TRBJ2-5	TRBD1	few	CASSQTGQGGETQYF	TGCGCCAGCAGCCAAACGGGACAGGGGGGCGAGACCCAGTACTTC
TRBV4-3	TRBJ2-7	.	many	CASSQVMGARGSYEQYF	TGCGCCAGCAGCCAAGTTATGGGGGCGCGAGGGTCGTACGAGCAGTACTTC
TRBV30	TRBJ2-3	TRBD1	few	CAWTSEQGFDTQYF	TGTGCCTGGACTTCGGAACAGGGGTTCGATACGCAGTATTTT
TRBV7-3	TRBJ2-1	TRBD2	.	CASSAQAGGLGGEQFF	TGTGCCAGCAGCGCGCAAGCGGGAGGGTTAGGAGGTGAGCAGTTCTTC
TRBV27	TRBJ2-7	.	few	CASMGVGAASGPYEQYF	TGTGCCAGCATGGGGGTGGGGGCGGCCTCCGGCCCCTACGAGCAGTACTTC
TRBV19	TRBJ2-7	.	many	CASSDGQTYEQYF	TGTGCCAGTAGCGACGGACAGACCTACGAGCAGTACTTC
TRBV6-2/TRBV6-3	TRBJ2-2	TRBD2	many	CASSYLAGGRTGELFF	TGTGCCAGCAGTTACCTGGCGGGAGGACGCACCGGGGAGCTGTTTTTT
TRBV20-1	TRBJ2-1	TRBD2	many	CSAQKEREGPYNEQFF	TGCAGTGCCCAAAAGGAGCGGGAGGGCCCGTACAATGAGCAGTTCTTC
TRBV20-1	TRBJ2-1	TRBD2	few	CSALPISGRVYNEQFF	TGCAGTGCTCTACCCATTAGCGGGAGGGTATACAATGAGCAGTTCTTC
TRBV12-3/TRBV12-4	TRBJ2-3	.	many	CASSLGGATDTQYF	TGTGCCAGCAGTTTAGGCGGCGCCACAGATACGCAGTATTTT
TRBV5-1	TRBJ2-5	.	few	CASSLGTGPEETQYF	TGCGCCAGCAGCTTGGGAACAGGTCCAGAAGAGACCCAGTACTTC
TRBV5-1	TRBJ2-7	.	few	CASSSDGAGYEQYF	TGCGCCAGCAGCTCCGACGGCGCGGGCTACGAGCAGTACTTC
TRBV7-2	TRBJ2-7	TRBD1	.	CASSTRDRNYEQYF	TGTGCCAGCAGCACCCGGGACAGAAACTACGAGCAGTACTTC
TRBV20-1	TRBJ2-5	TRBD2	many	CSARSSGLAFQETQYF	TGCAGTGCTAGGTCGTCCGGACTAGCCTTTCAGGAGACCCAGTACTTC
TRBV5-1	TRBJ2-1	TRBD1	many	CASSLHIGQGSDNEQFF	TGCGCCAGCAGCCTTCATATAGGACAGGGGTCGGACAATGAGCAGTTCTTC
TRBV7-2	TRBJ2-5	TRBD2	few	CASTPASGETQYF	TGTGCCAGCACCCCGGCTAGCGGAGAGACCCAGTACTTC
TRBV25-1	TRBJ2-2	.	.	CASSVAGSGSGELFF	TGTGCCAGCAGTGTTGCGGGGTCGGGCTCCGGGGAGCTGTTTTTT
TRBV5-1	TRBJ2-1	.	.	CASSFEGGDLEFF	TGCGCCAGCAGCTTCGAGGGGGGGGACTTGGAGTTCTTC
TRBV7-2	TRBJ2-3	.	many	CASRWGRGVTDTQYF	TGTGCCAGCCGCTGGGGAAGGGGGGTCACAGATACGCAGTATTTT
TRBV30	TRBJ2-2	TRBD2	.	CAWSVRLAVTGELFF	TGTGCCTGGAGTGTCAGACTAGCGGTTACCGGGGAGCTGTTTTTT
TRBV7-9	TRBJ2-3	.	.	CASSLEGTTTDTQYF	TGTGCCAGCAGCTTAGAAGGGACCACCACAGATACGCAGTATTTT
TRBV27	TRBJ2-1	TRBD2	many	CASSQTLGLAGGYNEQFF	TGTGCCAGCAGTCAGACGCTGGGACTAGCGGGAGGGTACAATGAGCAGTTCTTC
TRBV7-2	TRBJ2-7	.	.	CASSLVGIESEQYF	TGTGCCAGCAGCTTGGTGGGGATTGAGAGCGAGCAGTACTTC
TRBV5-1	TRBJ2-2	TRBD2	few	CASSMRLAGNTGELFF	TGCGCCAGCAGCATGAGACTAGCGGGAAACACCGGGGAGCTGTTTTTT
TRBV19	TRBJ2-3	.	many	CASRAADTQYF	TGTGCCAGTAGGGCGGCAGATACGCAGTATTTT
TRBV6-1	TRBJ2-7	.	many	CASSISWEVYEQYF	TGTGCCAGCAGCATTTCGTGGGAAGTCTACGAGCAGTACTTC
TRBV7-2	TRBJ2-5	.	many	CASSFQATQYF	TGTGCCAGCAGCTTCCAAGCGACCCAGTACTTC
TRBV3-1	TRBJ2-5	.	many	CASSQNREGLKETQYF	TGTGCCAGCAGCCAAAACCGAGAGGGATTAAAAGAGACCCAGTACTTC
TRBV7-9	TRBJ1-1	.	.	CASSSETFTEAFF	TGTGCCAGCAGCTCAGAGACTTTCACTGAAGCTTTCTTT
TRBV20-1	TRBJ2-1	TRBD2	.	CCARADRLAASGEQFF	TGCTGTGCTAGGGCCGATCGACTAGCAGCTAGTGGTGAGCAGTTCTTC
TRBV7-8	TRBJ1-5	.	few	CASTELSVPEPNQPQHF	TGTGCCAGCACCGAGCTTAGTGTTCCGGAACCCAATCAGCCCCAGCATTTT
TRBV12-3/TRBV12-4	TRBJ2-1	.	.	CASANLDEQFF	TGTGCCAGCGCCAATCTTGATGAGCAGTTCTTC
TRBV18	TRBJ2-3	.	.	CASSPWRDVTDTQYF	TGTGCCAGCTCACCCTGGCGGGACGTCACAGATACGCAGTATTTT
TRBV7-9	TRBJ2-7	.	.	CASSDLLSYEQYF	TGTGCCAGCAGCGACCTGCTCTCCTACGAGCAGTACTTC